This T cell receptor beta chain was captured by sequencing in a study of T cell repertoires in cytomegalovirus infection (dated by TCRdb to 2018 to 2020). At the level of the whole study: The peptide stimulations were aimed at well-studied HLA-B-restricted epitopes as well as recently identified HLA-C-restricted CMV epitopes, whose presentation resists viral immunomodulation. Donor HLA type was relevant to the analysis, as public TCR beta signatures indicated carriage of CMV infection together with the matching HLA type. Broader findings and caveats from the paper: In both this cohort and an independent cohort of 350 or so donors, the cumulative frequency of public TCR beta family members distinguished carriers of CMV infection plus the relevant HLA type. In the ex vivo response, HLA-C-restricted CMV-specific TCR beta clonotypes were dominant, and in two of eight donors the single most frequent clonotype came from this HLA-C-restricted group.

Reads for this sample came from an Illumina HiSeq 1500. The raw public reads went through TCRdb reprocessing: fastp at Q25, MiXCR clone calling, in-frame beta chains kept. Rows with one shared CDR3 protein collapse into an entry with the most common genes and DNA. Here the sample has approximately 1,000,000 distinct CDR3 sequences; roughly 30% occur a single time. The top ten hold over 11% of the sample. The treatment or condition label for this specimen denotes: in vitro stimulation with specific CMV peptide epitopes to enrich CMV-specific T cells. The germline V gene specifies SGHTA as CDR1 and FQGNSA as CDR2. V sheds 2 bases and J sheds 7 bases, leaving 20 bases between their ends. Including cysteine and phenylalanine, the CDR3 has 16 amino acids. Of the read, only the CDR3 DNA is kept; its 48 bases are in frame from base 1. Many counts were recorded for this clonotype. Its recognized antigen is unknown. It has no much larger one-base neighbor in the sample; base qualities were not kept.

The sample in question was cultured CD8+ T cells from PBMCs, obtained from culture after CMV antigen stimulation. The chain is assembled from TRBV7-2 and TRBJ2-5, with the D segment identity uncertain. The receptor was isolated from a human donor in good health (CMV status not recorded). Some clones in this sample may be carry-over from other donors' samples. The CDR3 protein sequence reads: CASSLPAVLPSGTQYF. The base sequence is TGTGCCAGCAGCTTACCGGCTGTACTGCCCTCGGGGACCCAGTACTTC.